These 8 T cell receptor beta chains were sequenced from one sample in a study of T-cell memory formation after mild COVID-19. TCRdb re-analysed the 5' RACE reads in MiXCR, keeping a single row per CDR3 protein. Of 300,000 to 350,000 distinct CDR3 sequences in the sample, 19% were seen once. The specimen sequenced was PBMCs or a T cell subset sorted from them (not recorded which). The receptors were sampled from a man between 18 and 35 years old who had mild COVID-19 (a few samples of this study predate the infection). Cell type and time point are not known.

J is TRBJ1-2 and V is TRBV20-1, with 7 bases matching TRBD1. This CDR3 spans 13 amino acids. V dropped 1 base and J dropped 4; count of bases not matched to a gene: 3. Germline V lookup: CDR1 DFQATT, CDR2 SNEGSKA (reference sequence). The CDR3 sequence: CSARVWDSYGYTF. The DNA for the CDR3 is TGCAGTGCTAGAGTATGGGACAGCTATGGCTACACCTTC.

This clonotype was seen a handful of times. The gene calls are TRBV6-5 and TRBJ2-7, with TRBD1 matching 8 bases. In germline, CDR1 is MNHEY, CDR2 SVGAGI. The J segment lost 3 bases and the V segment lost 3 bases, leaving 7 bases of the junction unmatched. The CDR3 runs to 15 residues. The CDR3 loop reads CASSYRTGTFYEQYF. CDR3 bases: TGTGCCAGCAGTTATAGGACAGGGACCTTCTACGAGCAGTACTTC.

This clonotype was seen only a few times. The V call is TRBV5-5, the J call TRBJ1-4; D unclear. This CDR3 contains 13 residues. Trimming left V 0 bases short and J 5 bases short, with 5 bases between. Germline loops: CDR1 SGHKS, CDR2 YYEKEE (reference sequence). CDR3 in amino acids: CASSLVPNEKLFF. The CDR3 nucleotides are TGTGCCAGCAGCTTGGTTCCGAATGAAAAACTGTTTTTT. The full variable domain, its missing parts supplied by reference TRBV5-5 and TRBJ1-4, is DAGVTQSPTHLIKTRGQQVTLRCSPISGHKSVSWYQQVLGQGPQFIFQYYEKEERGRGNFPDRFSARQFPNYSSELNVNALLLGDSALYLCASSLVPNEKLFFGSGTQLSVL.

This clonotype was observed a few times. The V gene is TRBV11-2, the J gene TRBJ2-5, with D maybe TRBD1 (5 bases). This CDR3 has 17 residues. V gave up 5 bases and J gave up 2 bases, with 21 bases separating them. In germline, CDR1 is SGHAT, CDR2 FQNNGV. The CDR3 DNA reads TGTGCCAGCAGCCCGAGTCCAGGGCGCGATCCTCAAGAGACCCAGTACTTC. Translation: CASSPSPGRDPQETQYF.

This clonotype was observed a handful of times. This chain's CDR3 is CSATRSGQGIYGYTF. In nucleotides, the CDR3 is TGCAGTGCTACCCGCTCGGGACAGGGCATTTATGGCTACACCTTC. The J gene is TRBJ1-2, the V gene TRBV20-1; 9 bases map to TRBD1. Germline CDR1 reads DFQATT; CDR2 reads SNEGSKA (reference sequence). The V gene end was trimmed by 4 bases and the J gene end by 5 bases; junction bases not matched to a gene: 11. This CDR3 comprises 15 residues.

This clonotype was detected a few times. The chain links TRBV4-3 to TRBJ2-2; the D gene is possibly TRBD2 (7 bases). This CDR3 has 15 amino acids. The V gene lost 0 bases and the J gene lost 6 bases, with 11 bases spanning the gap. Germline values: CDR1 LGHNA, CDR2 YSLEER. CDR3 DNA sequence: TGCGCCAGCAGCCAAGAAGCGGGACACGCCGGGGAGCTGTTTTTT. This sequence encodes CASSQEAGHAGELFF.

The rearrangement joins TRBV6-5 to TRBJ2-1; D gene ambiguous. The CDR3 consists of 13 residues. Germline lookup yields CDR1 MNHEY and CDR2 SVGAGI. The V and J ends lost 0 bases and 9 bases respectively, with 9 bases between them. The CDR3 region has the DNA TGTGCCAGCAGTTACTCGAAGGCGGTTGAGCAGTTCTTC. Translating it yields CASSYSKAVEQFF.

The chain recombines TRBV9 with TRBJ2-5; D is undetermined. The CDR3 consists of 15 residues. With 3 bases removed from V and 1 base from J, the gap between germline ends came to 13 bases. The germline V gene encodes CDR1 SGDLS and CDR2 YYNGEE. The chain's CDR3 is CASSGTERAQETQYF. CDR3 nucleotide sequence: TGTGCCAGCAGCGGGACGGAACGTGCCCAAGAGACCCAGTACTTC.